These T cell receptor beta chains were read from a single sample in a study of PD-L1 blockade in urothelial cancer. Sequencing was performed with immunoSEQ multiplex PCR; in TCRdb, only in-frame clones are kept and a portion is missing. The sample shows some 110,000 clones, around 90% of them seen only once. This specimen consisted of PBMCs, obtained around atezolizumab (anti-PD-L1) treatment. The receptors shown here come from a man in his fifties or sixties with urothelial cancer. The CDR3 runs from the conserved cysteine through the conserved F or W. Each record gives: J gene, D gene, V gene, clone size, CDR3 protein, CDR3 DNA. A D gene is named only where the DNA matches it firmly. Not all rows give a size; the values are once, few, many and, for expanded clones, a class.

J: TRBJ2-2
D: .
V: TRBV4-3
size: few
CDR3: CASSQQGGVITGELFF
DNA: TGCGCCAGCAGCCAACAGGGAGGAGTGATTACCGGGGAGCTGTTTTTT

J: TRBJ1-5
D: .
V: TRBV7-8
size: .
CDR3: CASSSLGRGSNQPQHF
DNA: TGTGCCAGCAGCTCATTAGGGCGAGGGAGCAATCAGCCCCAGCATTTT

J: TRBJ2-3
D: .
V: TRBV29-1
size: .
CDR3: CSVGTFSSTDTQYF
DNA: TGCAGCGTCGGGACATTCTCTAGCACAGATACGCAGTATTTT

J: TRBJ2-1
D: TRBD2
V: TRBV27
size: .
CDR3: CASSRAGGYEQFF
DNA: TGTGCCAGCAGTAGGGCGGGAGGCTATGAGCAGTTCTTC

J: TRBJ1-1
D: .
V: TRBV10-3
size: .
CDR3: CAISESGRGIAFF
DNA: TGTGCCATCAGTGAGTCGGGGCGGGGGATAGCTTTCTTT

J: TRBJ2-3
D: TRBD2
V: TRBV5-1
size: .
CDR3: CASSSTSGGADSTDTQYF
DNA: TGCGCCAGCAGCTCGACTAGCGGGGGGGCCGATAGCACAGATACGCAGTATTTT

J: TRBJ2-3
D: TRBD2
V: TRBV14
size: .
CDR3: CASSQDPGTSGRPDTQYF
DNA: TGTGCCAGCAGCCAAGATCCAGGGACTAGCGGGAGGCCAGATACGCAGTATTTT

J: TRBJ2-5
D: TRBD1
V: TRBV5-4
size: .
CDR3: CASRSGTGGRETQYF
DNA: TGTGCCAGCAGATCCGGGACAGGGGGCCGGGAGACCCAGTACTTC

J: TRBJ1-3
D: .
V: TRBV9
size: .
CDR3: CASNPGTGNTIYF
DNA: TGTGCCAGCAACCCGGGTACTGGAAACACCATATATTTT

J: TRBJ2-3
D: TRBD1
V: TRBV18
size: .
CDR3: CASSPPVSPGQGQYF
DNA: TGTGCCAGCTCACCACCGGTGAGCCCGGGACAGGGGCAGTATTTT

J: TRBJ2-7
D: TRBD1
V: TRBV7-2
size: .
CDR3: CASSRGQGFYEQYF
DNA: TGTGCCAGCAGCAGGGGACAGGGGTTCTACGAGCAGTACTTC

J: TRBJ1-5
D: .
V: TRBV12-2
size: .
CDR3: CASRFILCSGNQPQHF
DNA: TGTGCAAGTCGCTTTATCTTGTGTTCTGGCAATCAGCCCCAGCATTTT

J: TRBJ2-2
D: .
V: TRBV5-5
size: .
CDR3: CASSLAGNTGELFF
DNA: TGTGCCAGCAGCTTGGCCGGGAACACCGGGGAGCTGTTTTTT

J: TRBJ1-3
D: .
V: TRBV19
size: .
CDR3: CASSGSGYSGNTIYF
DNA: TGTGCCAGTAGTGGCTCGGGATACTCTGGAAACACCATATATTTT

J: TRBJ2-5
D: TRBD2
V: TRBV4-1
size: .
CDR3: CASSQDLSGGAQETQYF
DNA: TGCGCCAGCAGCCAAGATCTCAGCGGGGGGGCCCAAGAGACCCAGTACTTC

J: TRBJ2-7
D: TRBD2
V: TRBV5-5
size: .
CDR3: CASSLTPGLATNEQYF
DNA: TGTGCCAGCAGCTTGACCCCGGGACTAGCGACGAACGAGCAGTACTTC

J: TRBJ2-1
D: .
V: TRBV5-1
size: once
CDR3: CASSLLVQRNNNEQFF
DNA: TGCGCCAGCAGCTTGTTGGTCCAGCGGAATAACAATGAGCAGTTCTTC

J: TRBJ1-1
D: TRBD1
V: TRBV27
size: .
CDR3: CASSGQGQNTEAFF
DNA: TGTGCCAGTTCGGGACAGGGACAGAACACTGAAGCTTTCTTT

J: TRBJ2-5
D: TRBD2
V: TRBV5-5
size: once
CDR3: CASSLEVAGVGGQETQYF
DNA: TGTGCCAGCAGCTTGGAGGTAGCGGGAGTCGGAGGTCAAGAGACCCAGTACTTC

J: TRBJ1-2
D: TRBD1
V: TRBV7-2
size: .
CDR3: CASSPYLGTGDYGYTF
DNA: TGTGCCAGCAGCCCGTATCTGGGGACAGGGGACTATGGCTACACCTTC

J: TRBJ2-7
D: TRBD1
V: TRBV2
size: .
CDR3: CASSRTGSDEQYF
DNA: TGTGCCAGTAGTAGGACAGGTTCGGACGAGCAGTACTTC

J: TRBJ2-7
D: TRBD1
V: TRBV5-6
size: .
CDR3: CASSLAGRAGGFYEQYF
DNA: TGTGCCAGCAGCTTGGCCGGAAGGGCAGGGGGCTTCTACGAGCAGTACTTC

J: TRBJ1-2
D: .
V: TRBV5-4
size: .
CDR3: CASSRTTGTALYGYTF
DNA: TGTGCCAGCAGCCGGACCACAGGGACGGCTCTGTACGGCTACACCTTC

J: TRBJ2-1
D: .
V: TRBV19
size: .
CDR3: CASSPGLPSYNEQFF
DNA: TGTGCCAGTAGTCCAGGACTACCCTCCTACAATGAGCAGTTCTTC

J: TRBJ1-4
D: TRBD1
V: TRBV6-8
size: .
CDR3: CASRQTGGTNEKLFF
DNA: TGTGCCAGCAGACAAACAGGGGGCACTAATGAAAAACTGTTTTTT

J: TRBJ2-5
D: .
V: TRBV7-2
size: .
CDR3: CASSLGGRETQYF
DNA: TGTGCCAGCAGCTTAGGCGGCCGAGAGACCCAGTACTTC

J: TRBJ1-3
D: TRBD1
V: TRBV9
size: .
CDR3: CASSVGQGPSGNTIYF
DNA: TGTGCCAGCAGCGTCGGACAGGGACCTTCTGGAAACACCATATATTTT

J: TRBJ2-3
D: .
V: TRBV10-1
size: .
CDR3: CASSEYSDTQYF
DNA: TGCGCCAGCAGTGAGTACTCAGATACGCAGTATTTT

J: TRBJ1-3
D: .
V: TRBV7-2
size: .
CDR3: CASSKQADGNTIYF
DNA: TGTGCCAGCAGCAAACAGGCGGACGGAAACACCATATATTTT

J: TRBJ1-6
D: TRBD1
V: TRBV18
size: .
CDR3: CASSRDSPKDSPLHF
DNA: TGTGCCAGCTCACGGGACAGTCCAAAGGATTCACCCCTCCACTTT

J: TRBJ2-1
D: .
V: TRBV7-3
size: once
CDR3: CASSLQGYSYNEQFF
DNA: TGTGCCAGCAGCTTACAGGGATACTCCTACAATGAGCAGTTCTTC

J: TRBJ2-3
D: TRBD2
V: TRBV9
size: once
CDR3: CASSVVGSGSTDTQYF
DNA: TGTGCCAGCAGCGTAGTCGGTAGCGGGAGCACAGATACGCAGTATTTT

J: TRBJ2-7
D: TRBD2
V: TRBV2
size: once
CDR3: CASSLGLAGGTYEQYF
DNA: TGTGCCAGCAGCCTCGGACTAGCGGGGGGCACCTACGAGCAGTACTTC

J: TRBJ1-2
D: .
V: TRBV2
size: .
CDR3: CASIGVQGGSGYTF
DNA: TGTGCCAGCATTGGGGTGCAGGGAGGGTCTGGCTACACCTTC

J: TRBJ2-5
D: TRBD1
V: TRBV5-1
size: .
CDR3: CASSLGTGVAETQYF
DNA: TGCGCCAGCAGCTTGGGGACAGGGGTTGCGGAGACCCAGTACTTC

J: TRBJ2-3
D: TRBD2
V: TRBV10-3
size: .
CDR3: CATALAGGATDTQYF
DNA: TGTGCCACCGCTCTAGCGGGAGGTGCCACAGATACGCAGTATTTT

J: TRBJ1-4
D: .
V: TRBV6-6
size: .
CDR3: CASSYSTGTEKLFF
DNA: TGTGCCAGCAGTTACTCAACAGGGACTGAAAAACTGTTTTTT

J: TRBJ1-2
D: TRBD1
V: TRBV7-3
size: .
CDR3: CASPLITDRAYDYGYTF
DNA: TGTGCCAGCCCCCTAATCACGGACAGGGCCTACGACTATGGCTACACCTTC

J: TRBJ1-3
D: TRBD1
V: TRBV19
size: .
CDR3: CASRRQGGVGNTIYF
DNA: TGTGCCAGTAGACGACAGGGCGGCGTTGGAAACACCATATATTTT

J: TRBJ1-3
D: .
V: TRBV7-2
size: .
CDR3: CEGKGGNTIYF
DNA: TGTGAGGGGAAGGGTGGAAACACCATATATTTT

J: TRBJ2-1
D: TRBD2
V: TRBV5-4
size: .
CDR3: CASSLQLLAGTYNEQFF
DNA: TGTGCCAGCAGCTTGCAGTTGCTAGCGGGGACCTACAATGAGCAGTTCTTC

J: TRBJ1-2
D: .
V: TRBV27
size: .
CDR3: CASRYKGGAAGAYGYTF
DNA: TGTGCCAGCAGATATAAGGGCGGGGCGGCCGGCGCATATGGCTACACCTTC

J: TRBJ1-2
D: .
V: TRBV5-5
size: .
CDR3: CAGRRLGQGYTF
DNA: TGTGCCGGAAGGCGATTGGGGCAGGGCTACACCTTC